These T cell receptor beta chains were read from a single sample in a study of T cell changes during pregnancy in multiple sclerosis. TCRdb's copy holds only in-frame clones and misses some; the assay was immunoSEQ multiplex PCR. The sample lists about 46,000 clones; 92% were seen once. Sequencing was performed on CD4+ T cells from peripheral blood mononuclear cells, taken after pregnancy. The receptors originated from a female donor with multiple sclerosis, enrolled in a pregnancy study. The CDR3 runs from the conserved cysteine through the conserved F or W. The D gene is left open where the match is weak. Not every row has a clone size; where given, it reads once, few, many or a size class.

j_call: TRBJ2-3
d_call: TRBD1
clone_size: NA
v_call: TRBV14
cdr3_aa: CASSQGTGLPTDTQYF
cdr3_nt: TGTGCCAGCAGCCAAGGGACAGGGCTTCCCACAGATACGCAGTATTTT

j_call: TRBJ2-2
d_call: TRBD2
clone_size: NA
v_call: TRBV27
cdr3_aa: CASRGLAGVPGELFF
cdr3_nt: TGTGCCAGCAGGGGACTAGCGGGAGTGCCCGGGGAGCTGTTTTTT

j_call: TRBJ2-4
d_call: NA
clone_size: NA
v_call: TRBV21-1
cdr3_aa: CASSKEGPGQGIPKNIQYF
cdr3_nt: TGTGCCAGCAGCAAAGAAGGTCCGGGACAGGGGATTCCCAAAAACATTCAGTACTTC

j_call: TRBJ2-1
d_call: NA
clone_size: NA
v_call: TRBV19
cdr3_aa: CASTRAGGVNEQFF
cdr3_nt: TGTGCCAGTACGCGAGCGGGCGGGGTCAATGAGCAGTTCTTC

j_call: TRBJ1-1
d_call: NA
clone_size: NA
v_call: TRBV4-2
cdr3_aa: CASSQEGWGDTEAFF
cdr3_nt: TGTGCCAGCAGCCAAGAGGGGTGGGGGGACACTGAAGCTTTCTTT

j_call: TRBJ2-7
d_call: TRBD1
clone_size: NA
v_call: TRBV4-1
cdr3_aa: CASSQAAGTALYEQYF
cdr3_nt: TGCGCCAGCAGCCAAGCGGCCGGGACAGCCCTTTACGAGCAGTACTTC

j_call: TRBJ1-2
d_call: TRBD1
clone_size: NA
v_call: TRBV30
cdr3_aa: CAWSRGGSGYTF
cdr3_nt: TGTGCCTGGAGTCGAGGGGGCAGTGGCTACACCTTC

j_call: TRBJ2-7
d_call: TRBD1
clone_size: NA
v_call: TRBV4-1
cdr3_aa: CASSPSPGQGTHEQYF
cdr3_nt: TGCGCCAGCAGCCCCTCACCGGGACAGGGGACCCACGAGCAGTACTTC

j_call: TRBJ1-2
d_call: NA
clone_size: NA
v_call: TRBV7-8
cdr3_aa: CASSPLYGYTF
cdr3_nt: TGTGCCAGCAGCCCCCTTTATGGCTACACCTTC

j_call: TRBJ1-5
d_call: NA
clone_size: NA
v_call: TRBV19
cdr3_aa: CASRSGDQPQHF
cdr3_nt: TGTGCCAGTAGGTCGGGGGATCAGCCCCAGCATTTT

j_call: TRBJ2-7
d_call: TRBD1
clone_size: NA
v_call: TRBV9
cdr3_aa: CASSVGTGGAYEQYF
cdr3_nt: TGTGCCAGCAGCGTAGGGACAGGGGGGGCCTACGAGCAGTACTTC

j_call: TRBJ2-3
d_call: NA
clone_size: once
v_call: TRBV2
cdr3_aa: CASSPRDFRTDTQYF
cdr3_nt: TGTGCCAGCAGTCCACGGGACTTTCGCACAGATACGCAGTATTTT

j_call: TRBJ2-2
d_call: TRBD1
clone_size: NA
v_call: TRBV27
cdr3_aa: CASSLTGVNTGELFF
cdr3_nt: TGTGCCAGCAGCCTAACAGGGGTGAACACCGGGGAGCTGTTTTTT

j_call: TRBJ2-7
d_call: NA
clone_size: NA
v_call: TRBV28
cdr3_aa: CASSSQGIEQYF
cdr3_nt: TGTGCCAGCAGTTCCCAGGGGATCGAGCAGTACTTC

j_call: TRBJ2-2
d_call: TRBD2
clone_size: NA
v_call: TRBV6-6
cdr3_aa: CASGGLETGELFF
cdr3_nt: TGTGCCAGCGGGGGACTAGAGACCGGGGAGCTGTTTTTT

j_call: TRBJ2-7
d_call: TRBD1
clone_size: NA
v_call: TRBV7-9
cdr3_aa: CASSLARDSDYEQYF
cdr3_nt: TGTGCCAGCAGCTTAGCGAGGGACAGCGACTACGAGCAGTACTTC

j_call: TRBJ1-3
d_call: NA
clone_size: NA
v_call: TRBV2
cdr3_aa: CASTGDFSGNTIYF
cdr3_nt: TGTGCCAGCACTGGGGACTTCTCTGGAAACACCATATATTTT

j_call: TRBJ2-1
d_call: NA
clone_size: NA
v_call: TRBV11-1
cdr3_aa: CASSSEGRRARDEQFF
cdr3_nt: TGTGCCAGCAGCTCGGAGGGAAGGAGGGCCAGGGATGAGCAGTTCTTC

j_call: TRBJ1-2
d_call: TRBD1
clone_size: NA
v_call: TRBV10-3
cdr3_aa: CAISEHHQGTANYGYTF
cdr3_nt: TGTGCCATCAGTGAGCACCACCAAGGGACAGCAAACTATGGCTACACCTTC

j_call: TRBJ1-2
d_call: TRBD1
clone_size: NA
v_call: TRBV4-1
cdr3_aa: CASSQVSRTGVNYGYTF
cdr3_nt: TGCGCCAGCAGCCAAGTATCGAGGACAGGGGTAAACTATGGCTACACCTTC

j_call: TRBJ2-1
d_call: TRBD2
clone_size: NA
v_call: TRBV9
cdr3_aa: CASSVARTSGHGGQQFF
cdr3_nt: TGTGCCAGCAGCGTAGCTAGGACTAGCGGCCATGGAGGGCAGCAGTTCTTC

j_call: TRBJ2-7
d_call: TRBD1
clone_size: NA
v_call: TRBV7-2
cdr3_aa: CASSFSGQGAIEQYF
cdr3_nt: TGTGCCAGCAGCTTCTCGGGACAGGGGGCGATCGAGCAGTACTTC

j_call: TRBJ1-1
d_call: TRBD1
clone_size: NA
v_call: TRBV6-5
cdr3_aa: CASSWDRALKTEAFF
cdr3_nt: TGTGCCAGCAGTTGGGACAGGGCGTTGAAAACTGAAGCTTTCTTT

j_call: TRBJ2-3
d_call: NA
clone_size: NA
v_call: TRBV11-2
cdr3_aa: CASSLGYSSHTQYF
cdr3_nt: TGTGCCAGCAGCTTAGGGTACAGCTCGCATACGCAGTATTTT

j_call: TRBJ2-1
d_call: TRBD2
clone_size: NA
v_call: TRBV5-1
cdr3_aa: CASSAASGIYNEQFF
cdr3_nt: TGCGCCAGCAGCGCCGCTAGCGGGATCTACAATGAGCAGTTCTTC

j_call: TRBJ2-3
d_call: TRBD2
clone_size: NA
v_call: TRBV5-1
cdr3_aa: CASSFSGSGDTQYF
cdr3_nt: TGCGCCAGCAGCTTTAGCGGGAGCGGAGATACGCAGTATTTT

j_call: TRBJ2-3
d_call: NA
clone_size: NA
v_call: TRBV7-9
cdr3_aa: CASSMGLLLNTDTQYF
cdr3_nt: TGTGCCAGCAGCATGGGACTTCTACTAAACACAGATACGCAGTATTTT

j_call: TRBJ2-1
d_call: TRBD1
clone_size: NA
v_call: TRBV7-8
cdr3_aa: CASSPPLRGPYNEQFF
cdr3_nt: TGTGCCAGCAGCCCTCCCTTAAGGGGGCCATACAATGAGCAGTTCTTC

j_call: TRBJ1-4
d_call: TRBD1
clone_size: NA
v_call: TRBV7-8
cdr3_aa: CASSHGQGVPNEKLFF
cdr3_nt: TGTGCCAGCAGCCATGGACAGGGAGTGCCTAATGAAAAACTGTTTTTT

j_call: TRBJ1-1
d_call: NA
clone_size: NA
v_call: TRBV6-6
cdr3_aa: CASSYGQGGEAFF
cdr3_nt: TGTGCCAGCAGTTACGGGCAGGGTGGTGAAGCTTTCTTT

j_call: TRBJ2-1
d_call: TRBD1
clone_size: NA
v_call: TRBV7-9
cdr3_aa: CASSLTGYEQFF
cdr3_nt: TGTGCCAGCAGCTTGACAGGGTATGAGCAGTTCTTC

j_call: TRBJ2-3
d_call: NA
clone_size: NA
v_call: TRBV19
cdr3_aa: CASGAGGADTQYF
cdr3_nt: TGTGCCAGTGGGGCTGGCGGCGCAGATACGCAGTATTTT

j_call: TRBJ2-7
d_call: TRBD1
clone_size: NA
v_call: TRBV4-3
cdr3_aa: CASSPGTEYEQYF
cdr3_nt: TGCGCCAGCAGCCCCGGGACAGAATACGAGCAGTACTTC

j_call: TRBJ2-7
d_call: TRBD1
clone_size: NA
v_call: TRBV6-1
cdr3_aa: CASSAGTGGYEQYF
cdr3_nt: TGTGCCAGCAGTGCCGGGACAGGGGGCTACGAGCAGTACTTC

j_call: TRBJ1-2
d_call: TRBD1
clone_size: few
v_call: TRBV11-1
cdr3_aa: CASSARTGVNYGYTF
cdr3_nt: TGTGCCAGCAGCGCCAGGACAGGTGTTAACTATGGCTACACCTTC

j_call: TRBJ1-1
d_call: TRBD1
clone_size: NA
v_call: TRBV6-1
cdr3_aa: CASSAPGQGRGEAFF
cdr3_nt: TGTGCCAGCAGTGCGCCGGGACAGGGGAGGGGTGAAGCTTTCTTT

j_call: TRBJ2-5
d_call: TRBD2
clone_size: NA
v_call: TRBV19
cdr3_aa: CASSNGREGTQYF
cdr3_nt: TGTGCCAGTAGTAACGGGCGGGAGGGGACCCAGTACTTC

j_call: TRBJ2-3
d_call: NA
clone_size: NA
v_call: TRBV28
cdr3_aa: CASSSGTDTQYF
cdr3_nt: TGTGCCAGCAGTTCCGGCACAGATACGCAGTATTTT

j_call: TRBJ1-3
d_call: NA
clone_size: NA
v_call: TRBV6-1
cdr3_aa: CASSVRTVFPGNTIYF
cdr3_nt: TGTGCCAGCAGTGTAAGGACAGTCTTCCCTGGAAACACCATATATTTT

j_call: TRBJ1-4
d_call: NA
clone_size: NA
v_call: TRBV7-6
cdr3_aa: CASSGGPPGWDEKLFF
cdr3_nt: TGTGCCAGCAGCGGGGGCCCCCCCGGGTGGGATGAAAAACTGTTTTTT

j_call: TRBJ1-1
d_call: NA
clone_size: NA
v_call: TRBV6-4
cdr3_aa: CASSDGRAGNTEAFF
cdr3_nt: TGTGCCAGCAGTGACGGGAGGGCTGGGAACACTGAAGCTTTCTTT

j_call: TRBJ1-1
d_call: TRBD1
clone_size: NA
v_call: TRBV5-1
cdr3_aa: CASSSGQPNTEAFF
cdr3_nt: TGCGCCAGCAGTTCGGGACAGCCGAACACTGAAGCTTTCTTT

j_call: TRBJ2-7
d_call: NA
clone_size: once
v_call: TRBV27
cdr3_aa: CASSPTTSRTVSYEQYF
cdr3_nt: TGTGCCAGCAGTCCAACCACCTCTCGGACAGTCAGCTACGAGCAGTACTTC